This TCR beta chain was captured in a study of response to subunit inactivated influenza vaccine. Study-level results: A suggestion made by the authors is that each seasonal influenza vaccination recruits few new T cells.

A single record per CDR3 protein comes from TCRdb applying MiXCR to the RT-PCR reads. The sample has about 830,000 distinct CDR3 sequences; less than 20% are singletons. The V and J ends lost 4 bases and 3 bases respectively, with 9 bases between them. This CDR3 comprises 13 residues. Germline V gene data show CDR1 as MNHEY and CDR2 as SMNVEV (reference sequence). Note on this clonotype: Its antigen is unidentified.

This TCR was recovered from a man aged 45 to 65 who received an inactivated influenza vaccine. The chain carries TRBV27 and TRBJ1-1; possibly TRBD1 for D (6 bases). The sequences come from PBMCs from blood, collected about 5 days after vaccination. CDR3 region: CASSYRDDTEAFF. The CDR3 nucleotides read TGTGCCAGCAGTTACAGGGACGACACTGAAGCTTTCTTT.